The 25 T cell receptor beta chains in this list originate from one sample, sequenced in a study of blood T cell repertoires in COVID-19. Assay: immunoSEQ multiplex PCR; the TCRdb copy retains only in-frame clones and omits some. The repertoire includes over 250,000 clones, over 75% of them detected once, and around 0.8% sits in the top ten. The specimen sequenced was peripheral blood. These receptors were obtained from a young woman with acute or convalescent COVID-19.

The chain employs TRBV11-2 and TRBJ2-1; 10 nucleotides align to TRBD2. Germline V gives CDR1 SGHAT, CDR2 FQNNGV. CDR3 length: 17 residues. Losses at the gene ends were 5 bases for V and 3 bases for J; bases not matched to a gene: 10. The CDR3 nucleotides read TGTGCCAGCAGCCTGGCCGGACTAGCGGACTACTACAATGAGCAGTTCTTC. Residues: CASSLAGLADYYNEQFF. The entire variable domain, with the rest obtained from reference TRBV11-2 and TRBJ2-1, is as follows: EAGVAQSPRYKIIEKRQSVAFWCNPISGHATLYWYQQILGQGPKLLIQFQNNGVVDDSQLPKDRFSAERLKGVDSTLKIQPAKLEDSAVYLCASSLAGLADYYNEQFFGPGTRLTVL.

This chain joins TRBV4-2 and TRBJ2-7; 9 bases agree with TRBD2. The ends lost 4 bases at V and 7 bases at J; junction bases unmatched: 8. This CDR3 is 14 amino acids long. Germline V gene data show CDR1 as LGHNA and CDR2 as YNFKEQ. The CDR3 sequence is CASSPSGVPGEQYF. The CDR3, as DNA: TGTGCCAGCAGCCCTAGCGGGGTCCCGGGGGAGCAGTACTTC.

The chain has TRBV5-1 and TRBJ1-1; 10 nucleotides agree with TRBD1. V was clipped by 1 base and J by 3 bases; unmatched bases: 3. This CDR3 is 15 amino acids long. Per the germline V gene, CDR1 is SGHRS and CDR2 is YFSETQ. CDR3 loop: CASSLTGTGDTEAFF. In DNA form, the CDR3 reads TGCGCCAGCAGCTTGACCGGGACAGGGGACACTGAAGCTTTCTTT. Full variable domain (outside the CDR3, taken from reference TRBV5-1 and TRBJ1-1): KAGVTQTPRYLIKTRGQQVTLSCSPISGHRSVSWYQQTPGQGLQFLFEYFSETQRNKGNFPGRFSGRQFSNSRSEMNVSTLELGDSALYLCASSLTGTGDTEAFFGQGTRLTVV.

Comment on this clone: This specimen includes other DNA sequences encoding the same CDR3. The chain combines TRBV3-1 (or the pseudogene TRBV3-2) with TRBJ1-1; D unclear. The CDR3 length is 12 residues. In germline, CDR1 is LGHDT, CDR2 YNNKEL (reference sequence). Deletions cut 4 bases from V and 1 base from J, with 4 bases between. CDR3 sequence (DNA): TGTGCCAGCAGCCGGCAGAACACTGAAGCTTTCTTT. It specifies CASSRQNTEAFF.

The chain employs TRBV12-3 or TRBV12-4 and TRBJ1-5; D gene unclear. Trimming took off 3 bases at V and 7 bases at J, with 10 bases between the two ends. This CDR3 has 13 amino acids. CDR3 DNA: TGTGCCAGCAGTTTCGGAGAACAACAGCCCCAGCATTTT. Translating gives CASSFGEQQPQHF.

The chain links TRBV6-2 or TRBV6-3 to TRBJ1-1; 7 positions agree with TRBD1. V lost 5 bases, J lost 4 bases, and 7 bases stayed unmatched. Germline-derived CDR1 and CDR2 are MNHEY and SVGEGT. This CDR3 spans 14 amino acids. Written as DNA, the CDR3 is TGTGCCAGCAGTCTGACAGGGTGGGGCACTGAAGCTTTCTTT. Its translation is CASSLTGWGTEAFF.

This chain links TRBV3-1 (or the pseudogene TRBV3-2) with TRBJ2-7; 8 bases are a match to TRBD2. CDR3 length: 16 residues. The V and J ends lost 1 base and 3 bases, in that order; junction bases with no gene match: 8. Germline CDR1 is LGHDT and CDR2 is YNNKEL (reference sequence). CDR3 protein: CASSQATGTSDYEQYF. The CDR3, as DNA: TGTGCCAGCAGCCAAGCAACCGGGACTAGTGACTACGAGCAGTACTTC.

This clone was observed a single time. The chain carries TRBV6-5 and TRBJ1-6, with D possibly matching TRBD1 (5 bases). The CDR3 is 15 amino acids. Germline V lookup: CDR1 MNHEY, CDR2 SVGAGI. Trimming cost V 5 bases and J 6 bases, with 14 bases left between them. Here the CDR3 DNA reads TGTGCCAGCAGTCCCAGGGCGACCCCTAATTCACCCCTCCACTTT. Protein product: CASSPRATPNSPLHF.

V and J are TRBV12-5 and TRBJ2-7; the match to TRBD1 covers 11 bases. The CDR3 sequence is 15 residues long. Per the germline V gene, CDR1 is LGHNT and CDR2 is FRNRAP. V dropped 3 bases and J dropped 6; count of bases not matched to a gene: 7. The chain's CDR3 is CASGLPGQGAREQYF. For the CDR3, the DNA is TGTGCTAGTGGTTTACCAGGACAGGGGGCCCGCGAGCAGTACTTC.

V usage is TRBV7-6 and J usage is TRBJ1-5; D is perhaps TRBD1 (6 bases). CDR1 is SGHVS and CDR2 is FNYEAQ in the germline V gene. V was shortened by 2 bases and J by 1 base, with 9 bases between the two germline ends. The CDR3 spans 15 residues. Here the CDR3 reads CASSLSQGSNQPQHF. CDR3 sequence (DNA): TGTGCCAGCAGCTTATCTCAGGGGAGCAATCAGCCCCAGCATTTT. Full variable domain (remainder filled in from reference TRBV7-6 and TRBJ1-5): GAGVSQSPRYKVTKRGQDVALRCDPISGHVSLYWYRQALGQGPEFLTYFNYEAQQDKSGLPNDRFSAERPEGSISTLTIQRTEQRDSAMYRCASSLSQGSNQPQHFGDGTRLSIL.

The J gene is TRBJ2-1, the V gene TRBV5-1; 10 bases are a match to TRBD2. The junction had 7 bases not matched to a gene; V was cut back by 1 base and J by 6 bases. The germline V gene encodes CDR1 SGHRS and CDR2 YFSETQ. This CDR3 is 16 amino acids long. The CDR3 sequence: CASSLISGRNVNEQFF. In DNA form, the CDR3 reads TGCGCCAGCAGCTTGATTAGCGGGAGGAATGTCAATGAGCAGTTCTTC.

The chain joins TRBV6-5 to TRBJ2-5; TRBD2 matches at 7 bases. The CDR3 contains 16 residues. The germline V gene has CDR1 MNHEY and CDR2 SVGAGI. The V segment lost 2 bases and the J segment 4 bases; nucleotides outside the gene matches: 10. The CDR3 is CASSYGPAGRGETQYF. Here the CDR3 DNA reads TGTGCCAGCAGTTACGGTCCAGCGGGGAGGGGAGAGACCCAGTACTTC.

This rearrangement joins TRBV6-2 or TRBV6-3 to TRBJ2-7, with D tentatively TRBD1 (6 bases). The germline gives CDR1 MNHEY, CDR2 SVGEGT. The CDR3 loop spans 14 amino acids. Trimming stripped 5 bases from V and 2 bases from J, with 13 bases between. The CDR3 reads CASSMDSTTYEQYF. In DNA, the CDR3 is TGTGCCAGCAGTATGGACAGCACTACCTACGAGCAGTACTTC.

The rearrangement uses TRBV12-5 and TRBJ2-7, with 7 bases that match TRBD2. Germline CDR1 and CDR2: LGHNT and FRNRAP. This CDR3 has 17 amino acids. V gave up 1 base and J gave up 1 base; unmatched junction bases: 10. The CDR3 nucleotides read TGTGCTAGTGGTTTGGATCAGACTAGCTGGAGATCCTACGAGCAGTACTTC. The encoded protein is CASGLDQTSWRSYEQYF.

The chain couples TRBV5-8 to TRBJ2-7; 10 nucleotides agree with TRBD1. CDR3 length equals 16 residues. In germline, CDR1 is SGHTS, CDR2 YDEGEE. V lost 4 bases and J lost 5; bases outside the gene matches: 12. CDR3 DNA sequence: TGTGCCAGCAGCCCCAGGACCGGGACAGGGGATAACGAGCAGTACTTC. Translation: CASSPRTGTGDNEQYF.

This clone was observed a single time. The rearrangement uses TRBV3-1 (or the pseudogene TRBV3-2) and TRBJ2-3, with TRBD2 matching 11 bases. The germline V gene encodes CDR1 LGHDT and CDR2 YNNKEL (reference sequence). This CDR3 region has 18 residues. The junction had 5 bases not matched to a gene; V was cut back by 0 bases and J by 0 bases. CDR3 sequence reads: CASSQEQTSGTSTDTQYF. CDR3 nucleotides: TGTGCCAGCAGCCAAGAGCAGACTAGCGGGACCAGCACAGATACGCAGTATTTT.

The gene calls are TRBV6-5 and TRBJ1-5; a possible D gene is TRBD1 (5 bases). There are 13 residues in the CDR3. With 6 bases removed from V and 4 bases from J, the gap between germline ends came to 10 bases. From germline, CDR1 is MNHEY and CDR2 SVGAGI. The CDR3, as DNA: TGTGCCAGCAGGAGGGAGGGGAATCAGCCCCAGCATTTT. Its translation is CASRREGNQPQHF.

This sequence joins TRBV30 and TRBJ1-2; TRBD1 might be the D (5 bases). Deletions cut 0 bases from V and 6 bases from J, with 14 bases between. The CDR3 contains 14 residues. Germline values: CDR1 GTSNPN, CDR2 SVGIG (reference sequence). This CDR3 reads CAWSVLGGVNGYTF. CDR3 bases: TGTGCCTGGAGTGTACTTGGGGGGGTAAATGGCTACACCTTC.

This sequence joins TRBV27 and TRBJ1-6, with TRBD1 matching over 7 bases. This CDR3 is built from 15 residues. CDR1 and CDR2 (germline): MNHEY, SMNVEV (reference sequence). The V segment lost 5 bases and the J segment 6 bases; nucleotides outside the gene matches: 7. CDR3 bases: TGTGCCAGCAGTCCGTCTAGGGGGCTTAATTCACCCCTCCACTTT. This codes for CASSPSRGLNSPLHF.

The chain joins TRBV5-1 to TRBJ2-7, with 8 bases lining up with TRBD1. V lost 3 bases to trimming and J lost 2 bases; unmatched junction nucleotides: 4. The CDR3 has 14 amino acids. CDR1 is SGHRS and CDR2 is YFSETQ in the germline V gene. The CDR3 loop is CASSSWTGTYEQYF. CDR3 DNA: TGCGCCAGCAGCTCATGGACAGGGACCTACGAGCAGTACTTC.

J is TRBJ1-6 and V is TRBV30; TRBD1 matches 11 bases. The J segment lost 7 bases and the V segment lost 2 bases, leaving 7 bases of the junction unmatched. The CDR3 spans 16 residues. Per the germline V gene, CDR1 is GTSNPN and CDR2 is SVGIG (reference sequence). The CDR3 DNA reads TGTGCCTGGAGTACCCCGGGACAGGGGGGAAATTCACCCCTCCACTTT. Amino acids: CAWSTPGQGGNSPLHF.

V usage is TRBV18 and J usage is TRBJ2-3, with D possibly being TRBD2 (6 bases). The germline gives CDR1 KGHSH, CDR2 LQKENI. The CDR3 consists of 14 residues. Trimming removed 5 bases at V and 0 bases at J, with 9 bases between. CDR3 in amino acids: CASSASGSTDTQYF. CDR3 in DNA: TGTGCCAGCTCAGCCAGCGGGAGCACAGATACGCAGTATTTT.

The chain couples TRBV5-4 to TRBJ1-5; 7 bases match TRBD1. Germline lookup yields CDR1 SGHNT and CDR2 YYREEE (reference sequence). Trimming removed 3 bases from V and 2 bases from J; junction bases left unmatched: 5. The CDR3 extends over 15 amino acids. The CDR3 here is CASSSNRGGNQPQHF. CDR3 in DNA: TGTGCCAGCAGCTCTAACAGGGGTGGCAATCAGCCCCAGCATTTT.

This rearrangement joins TRBV7-2 to TRBJ2-5, with D hard to call. Deletions cut 4 bases from V and 3 bases from J, with 3 bases between. The germline gives CDR1 SGHTA, CDR2 FQGNSA. This CDR3 is built from 11 residues. The CDR3 protein is CASSSEETQYF. CDR3 DNA: TGTGCCAGCAGCTCTGAAGAGACCCAGTACTTC.

The V call is TRBV11-3, the J call TRBJ2-1; weak D call: TRBD1 (6 bases). This CDR3 contains 15 residues. Germline V gene sequence: CDR1 SGHNT, CDR2 YENEEA. V shed 5 bases and J shed 12 bases, with 23 bases lying between them. The CDR3 coding sequence is TGTGCCAGCAGCCCCAGGGGCCCAAAAAGCAATTGGCAGTTCTTC. Translation gives CASSPRGPKSNWQFF.